This T cell receptor beta chain was retrieved from a study of cytomegalovirus exposure and HLA in healthy donors. Overall study: A previous analysis identified around 120 million unique TCR beta sequences derived from roughly 190 million T cells. Overall study results and limits: Judged likely to be a sequencing artifact was a cluster of highly shared sequence variants. In an earlier analysis, about 90% or about 30%: the productive usage of most TCR beta V segments. Researchers catalogued under 200 TCR beta chains as cytomegalovirus-associated.

This clone was seen only once. Its antigen is not identified. Germline V lookup: CDR1 GTSNPN, CDR2 SVGIG (reference sequence). The CDR3 spans 13 residues. V lost 1 base, J lost 3 bases, and 10 bases lay in between. A multiplex PCR was run with 60 Vbeta primers and 13 Jbeta primers. Using immunoSEQ multiplex PCR, the repertoire was profiled, and TCRdb retains in-frame clones only, with some absent. The sample has approximately 170,000 clones, roughly 80% seen once. The sample was PBMCs. The gene calls are TRBV30 and TRBJ2-7, with D possibly matching TRBD2 (5 bases). The TCR comes from a man in his fifties or sixties in good health and CMV-seropositive. The CDR3 region is CAWSEGVRYEQYF. As DNA, the CDR3 is TGTGCCTGGAGTGAGGGAGTCCGCTACGAGCAGTACTTC.